This is a list of T cell receptor beta chains from one sample in a study of cytomegalovirus exposure and HLA in healthy donors. Clones were read by immunoSEQ multiplex PCR, and TCRdb kept only the in-frame ones, dropping some. Of about 90,000 clones in the sample, under 85% are singletons; the top ten hold approximately 2%. Sequencing was done on a sample of PBMCs. Every receptor here comes from a boy between 5 and 17 years old in good health and CMV-seronegative. CDR3s include the opening cysteine and the closing phenylalanine or tryptophan. The order of the fields is D gene, clone size, V gene, J gene, CDR3 DNA, CDR3 protein. A D gene is named only where the DNA matches it firmly. The size entry is marked missing in some rows and otherwise reads once, few, many or a size class.

d_gene: .
abundance: .
v_gene: TRBV7-6
j_gene: TRBJ1-4
CDR3nt: TGTGCCAGCAGCCCAGGACTTGATGAAAAACTGTTTTTT
CDR3aa: CASSPGLDEKLFF

d_gene: .
abundance: .
v_gene: TRBV15
j_gene: TRBJ1-6
CDR3nt: TGTGCCACCAGCCCACGTTCTATACCCCCTAATTCACCCCTCCACTTT
CDR3aa: CATSPRSIPPNSPLHF

d_gene: .
abundance: .
v_gene: TRBV5-8
j_gene: TRBJ2-2
CDR3nt: TGTGCCAGCCTCACCGGGGAGCTGTTTTTT
CDR3aa: CASLTGELFF

d_gene: .
abundance: .
v_gene: TRBV9
j_gene: TRBJ2-5
CDR3nt: TGTGCCAGCAGCGTAGGGCAGAACCAAGAGACCCAGTACTTC
CDR3aa: CASSVGQNQETQYF

d_gene: .
abundance: few
v_gene: TRBV15
j_gene: TRBJ2-7
CDR3nt: TGTGCCACCAGCAGAGACAGGATAAGCTCCTACGAGCAGTACTTC
CDR3aa: CATSRDRISSYEQYF

d_gene: .
abundance: .
v_gene: TRBV4-1
j_gene: TRBJ1-3
CDR3nt: TGCGCCAGCAGCCAAGGGGAGGGGAGCTCTGGAAACACCATATATTTT
CDR3aa: CASSQGEGSSGNTIYF

d_gene: .
abundance: .
v_gene: TRBV29-1
j_gene: TRBJ1-5
CDR3nt: TGCAGCGTAGGACACCATAGCAATCAGCCCCAGCATTTT
CDR3aa: CSVGHHSNQPQHF

d_gene: TRBD2
abundance: .
v_gene: TRBV29-1
j_gene: TRBJ2-7
CDR3nt: TGCAGCGTGGCCAAGTTTCGGGAGGGCTCCTACGAGCAGTACTTC
CDR3aa: CSVAKFREGSYEQYF

d_gene: .
abundance: once
v_gene: TRBV6-1
j_gene: TRBJ1-1
CDR3nt: TGTGCCAGCAGTGTCCGGGACACCTTGAACACTGAAGCTTTCTTT
CDR3aa: CASSVRDTLNTEAFF

d_gene: .
abundance: .
v_gene: TRBV28
j_gene: TRBJ1-1
CDR3nt: TGTGCCAGCAAAGGGGCGAACACTGAAGCTTTCTTT
CDR3aa: CASKGANTEAFF

d_gene: .
abundance: .
v_gene: TRBV4-3
j_gene: TRBJ1-1
CDR3nt: TGCGCCAGCAGCCAAGATTCGGGAAGAGGCACTGAAGCTTTCTTT
CDR3aa: CASSQDSGRGTEAFF

d_gene: TRBD1
abundance: .
v_gene: TRBV27
j_gene: TRBJ2-7
CDR3nt: TGTGCCAGCAGACTCACAGGGGTCGGCTCCTACGAGCAGTACTTC
CDR3aa: CASRLTGVGSYEQYF

d_gene: .
abundance: .
v_gene: TRBV6-5
j_gene: TRBJ1-1
CDR3nt: TGTGCCAGCAGCGGACATTTTCAAGCTGAAGCTTTCTTT
CDR3aa: CASSGHFQAEAFF

d_gene: TRBD1
abundance: .
v_gene: TRBV30
j_gene: TRBJ1-2
CDR3nt: TGTGCCTGGGCTGACAGGGACTATGGCTACACCTTC
CDR3aa: CAWADRDYGYTF

d_gene: .
abundance: .
v_gene: TRBV10-3
j_gene: TRBJ1-1
CDR3nt: TGTGCCATCAGTGAGTCGGGGGGGCACACTGAAGCTTTCTTT
CDR3aa: CAISESGGHTEAFF

d_gene: .
abundance: .
v_gene: TRBV28
j_gene: TRBJ1-1
CDR3nt: TGTGCCAGCAGTTATACGGTGAACACTGAAGCTTTCTTT
CDR3aa: CASSYTVNTEAFF

d_gene: .
abundance: .
v_gene: TRBV27
j_gene: TRBJ2-7
CDR3nt: TGTGCCAGCAGTGCGGACTTAAGCTCCTACGAGCAGTACTTC
CDR3aa: CASSADLSSYEQYF

d_gene: TRBD2
abundance: .
v_gene: TRBV5-4
j_gene: TRBJ2-2
CDR3nt: TGTGCCAGCAGCCGTGGACTAGTGGGGGCCGGGGAGCTGTTTTTT
CDR3aa: CASSRGLVGAGELFF

d_gene: TRBD1
abundance: .
v_gene: TRBV7-6
j_gene: TRBJ1-4
CDR3nt: TGTGCCAGCAGTCTAGGGACAGCTAATGAAAAACTGTTTTTT
CDR3aa: CASSLGTANEKLFF

d_gene: TRBD2
abundance: .
v_gene: TRBV25-1
j_gene: TRBJ2-1
CDR3nt: TGTGCCAGCAGTGCCACGGGACTAGCGGGAGTCAATGAGCAGTTCTTC
CDR3aa: CASSATGLAGVNEQFF

d_gene: .
abundance: .
v_gene: TRBV9
j_gene: TRBJ1-5
CDR3nt: TGTGCCAGCAACCCGACAGGCCAAGGTCAGCCCCAGCATTTT
CDR3aa: CASNPTGQGQPQHF

d_gene: TRBD1
abundance: .
v_gene: TRBV4-2
j_gene: TRBJ2-7
CDR3nt: TGTGCCAGCAGCCAAGAGCCCGGGACAGGTCCCTACGAGCAGTACTTC
CDR3aa: CASSQEPGTGPYEQYF

d_gene: TRBD2
abundance: once
v_gene: TRBV5-8
j_gene: TRBJ2-3
CDR3nt: TGTGCCAGCAGCTCGGGACTAGCGGGAGGCACAGATACGCAGTATTTT
CDR3aa: CASSSGLAGGTDTQYF

d_gene: TRBD1
abundance: .
v_gene: TRBV7-6
j_gene: TRBJ1-1
CDR3nt: TGTGCCAGCAGCTGGGACAGGGGCACTGAAGCTTTCTTT
CDR3aa: CASSWDRGTEAFF

d_gene: TRBD1
abundance: .
v_gene: TRBV4-3
j_gene: TRBJ2-7
CDR3nt: TGCGCCAGCAGCCAAGACGGGACAGGGGCCTACGAGCAGTACTTC
CDR3aa: CASSQDGTGAYEQYF

d_gene: .
abundance: .
v_gene: TRBV19
j_gene: TRBJ2-1
CDR3nt: TGTGCCAGTAGTATTGCCTCCAGGGATGAGCAGTTCTTC
CDR3aa: CASSIASRDEQFF

d_gene: TRBD1
abundance: .
v_gene: TRBV5-4
j_gene: TRBJ1-1
CDR3nt: TGTGCCAGCAGCCAACCGGGACAGCTGTCTTTCACTGAAGCTTTCTTT
CDR3aa: CASSQPGQLSFTEAFF

d_gene: TRBD1
abundance: .
v_gene: TRBV27
j_gene: TRBJ2-4
CDR3nt: TGTGCCAGCTCAGAGGACAGGAAAAACATTCAGTACTTC
CDR3aa: CASSEDRKNIQYF

d_gene: .
abundance: .
v_gene: TRBV29-1
j_gene: TRBJ2-3
CDR3nt: TGCAGCGTTTATGAACAGGCCCATAGCACAGATACGCAGTATTTT
CDR3aa: CSVYEQAHSTDTQYF

d_gene: .
abundance: .
v_gene: TRBV6-1
j_gene: TRBJ2-7
CDR3nt: TGTGCCAGCAGTGAAGGCCGGTCCTACGAGCAGTACTTC
CDR3aa: CASSEGRSYEQYF

d_gene: TRBD1
abundance: few
v_gene: TRBV6-5
j_gene: TRBJ2-1
CDR3nt: TGTGCCAGCAGTGTCGACAGGGGACAATACAATGAGCAGTTCTTC
CDR3aa: CASSVDRGQYNEQFF

d_gene: .
abundance: .
v_gene: TRBV7-9
j_gene: TRBJ1-4
CDR3nt: TGTGCCAGCAGCTTATTAGGACAGAATGAAAAACTGTTTTTT
CDR3aa: CASSLLGQNEKLFF

d_gene: TRBD1
abundance: .
v_gene: TRBV7-6
j_gene: TRBJ2-2
CDR3nt: TGTGCCAGCAGCTTTGGTTCCGGGACAGGGAAAATCACCGGGGAGCTGTTTTTT
CDR3aa: CASSFGSGTGKITGELFF

d_gene: TRBD2
abundance: few
v_gene: TRBV27
j_gene: TRBJ2-7
CDR3nt: TGTGCCAGCAGTGAGCGGGAGTTACACGAGCAGTACTTC
CDR3aa: CASSERELHEQYF

d_gene: TRBD1
abundance: .
v_gene: TRBV11-2
j_gene: TRBJ2-3
CDR3nt: TGTGCCAGCAGCTCCTTCGGACAGGCTTTCACAGATACGCAGTATTTT
CDR3aa: CASSSFGQAFTDTQYF

d_gene: TRBD1
abundance: .
v_gene: TRBV30
j_gene: TRBJ1-3
CDR3nt: TGTGCCTGGGGCCGCAGGGGGCTCGGAAACACCATATATTTT
CDR3aa: CAWGRRGLGNTIYF

d_gene: TRBD1
abundance: once
v_gene: TRBV2
j_gene: TRBJ2-5
CDR3nt: TGTGCCAGCAGTGAAAGATCAGGGGGCCGGGAGACCCAGTACTTC
CDR3aa: CASSERSGGRETQYF